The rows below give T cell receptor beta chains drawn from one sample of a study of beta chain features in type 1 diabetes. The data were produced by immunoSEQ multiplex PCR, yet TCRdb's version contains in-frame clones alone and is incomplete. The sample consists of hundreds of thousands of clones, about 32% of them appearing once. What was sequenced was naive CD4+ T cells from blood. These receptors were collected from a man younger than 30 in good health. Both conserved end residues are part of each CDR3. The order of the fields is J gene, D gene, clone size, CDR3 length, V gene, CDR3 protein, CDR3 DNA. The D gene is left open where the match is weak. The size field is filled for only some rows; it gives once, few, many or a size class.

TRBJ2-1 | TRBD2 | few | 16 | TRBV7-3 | CASSLVGGRLRNEQFF | TGTGCCAGCAGCCTCGTTGGCGGGAGATTACGCAATGAGCAGTTCTTC
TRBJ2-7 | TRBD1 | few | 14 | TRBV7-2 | CASSHGTGGNEQYF | TGTGCCAGCAGCCACGGGACAGGGGGTAACGAGCAGTACTTC
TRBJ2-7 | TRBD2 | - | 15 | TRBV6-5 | CASSTPGLADNEQYF | TGTGCCAGCAGTACCCCGGGACTAGCGGATAACGAGCAGTACTTC
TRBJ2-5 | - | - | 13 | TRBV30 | CAWKKDQQETQYF | TGTGCCTGGAAGAAGGACCAACAAGAGACCCAGTACTTC
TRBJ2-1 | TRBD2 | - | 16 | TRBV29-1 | CSVDGTSGRWCDEQFF | TGCAGCGTCGATGGGACTAGCGGGAGGTGGTGCGATGAGCAGTTCTTC
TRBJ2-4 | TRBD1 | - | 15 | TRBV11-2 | CASSDRGVAKNIQYF | TGTGCCAGCAGCGACAGGGGAGTAGCCAAAAACATTCAGTACTTC
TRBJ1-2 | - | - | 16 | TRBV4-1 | CASSQTEGIANYGYTF | TGCGCCAGCAGCCAGACGGAGGGGATAGCTAACTATGGCTACACCTTC
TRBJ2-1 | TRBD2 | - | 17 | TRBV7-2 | CASSRGVSGGPKNEQFF | TGTGCCAGCAGCAGGGGAGTATCGGGAGGCCCCAAGAATGAGCAGTTCTTC
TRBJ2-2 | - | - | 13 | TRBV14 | CASSQGDTGELFF | TGTGCCAGCAGCCAAGGGGACACCGGGGAGCTGTTTTTT
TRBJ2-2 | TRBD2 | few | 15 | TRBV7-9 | CASRQAGGHTGELFF | TGTGCCAGCCGCCAAGCGGGAGGACACACCGGGGAGCTGTTTTTT
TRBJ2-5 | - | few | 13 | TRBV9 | CASSVALQETQYF | TGTGCCAGCAGCGTAGCCCTCCAAGAGACCCAGTACTTC